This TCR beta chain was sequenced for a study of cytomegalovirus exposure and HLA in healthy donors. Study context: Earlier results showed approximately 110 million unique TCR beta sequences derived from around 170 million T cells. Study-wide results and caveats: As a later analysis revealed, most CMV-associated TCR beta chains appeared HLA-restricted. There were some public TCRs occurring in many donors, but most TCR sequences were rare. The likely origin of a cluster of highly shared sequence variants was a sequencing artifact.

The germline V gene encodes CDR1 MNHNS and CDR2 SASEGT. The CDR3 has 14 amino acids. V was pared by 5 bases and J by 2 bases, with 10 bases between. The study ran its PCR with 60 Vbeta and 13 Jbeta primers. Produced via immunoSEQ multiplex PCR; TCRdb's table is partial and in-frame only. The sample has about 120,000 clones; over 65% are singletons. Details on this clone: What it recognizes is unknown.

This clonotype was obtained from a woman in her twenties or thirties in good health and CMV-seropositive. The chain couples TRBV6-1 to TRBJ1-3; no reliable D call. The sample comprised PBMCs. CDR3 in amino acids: CASSSYGPGNTIYF. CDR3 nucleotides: TGTGCCAGCAGTAGTTATGGGCCTGGAAACACCATATATTTT.